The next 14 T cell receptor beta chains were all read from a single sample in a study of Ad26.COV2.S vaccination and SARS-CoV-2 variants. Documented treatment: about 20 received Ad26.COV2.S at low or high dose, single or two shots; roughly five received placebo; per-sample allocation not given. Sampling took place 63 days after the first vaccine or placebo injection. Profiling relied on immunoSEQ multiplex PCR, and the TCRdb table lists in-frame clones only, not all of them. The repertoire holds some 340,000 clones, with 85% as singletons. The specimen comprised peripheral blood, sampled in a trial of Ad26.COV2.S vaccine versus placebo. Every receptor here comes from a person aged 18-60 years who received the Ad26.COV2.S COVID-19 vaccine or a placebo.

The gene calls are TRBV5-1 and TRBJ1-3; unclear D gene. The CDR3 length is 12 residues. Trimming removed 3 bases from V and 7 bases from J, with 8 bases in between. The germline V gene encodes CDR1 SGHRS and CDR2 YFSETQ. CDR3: CASSYLGNTIYF. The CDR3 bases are TGCGCCAGCAGCTACCTGGGGAACACCATATATTTT. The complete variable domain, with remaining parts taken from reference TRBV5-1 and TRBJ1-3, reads KAGVTQTPRYLIKTRGQQVTLSCSPISGHRSVSWYQQTPGQGLQFLFEYFSETQRNKGNFPGRFSGRQFSNSRSEMNVSTLELGDSALYLCASSYLGNTIYFGEGSWLTVV.

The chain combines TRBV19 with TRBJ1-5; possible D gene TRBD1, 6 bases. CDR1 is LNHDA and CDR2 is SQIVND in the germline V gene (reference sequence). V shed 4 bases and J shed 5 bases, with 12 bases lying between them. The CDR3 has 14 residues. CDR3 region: CASSRTVSDQPQHF. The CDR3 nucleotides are TGTGCCAGTAGTAGGACAGTCTCTGATCAGCCCCAGCATTTT.

This chain's CDR3 is CSVGQGADSPLHF. The CDR3 DNA follows: TGCAGCGTTGGACAGGGGGCCGATTCACCCCTCCACTTT. The rearrangement links TRBV29-1 to TRBJ1-6; 10 bases map to TRBD1. This CDR3 spans 13 amino acids. Unmatched junction bases numbered 2, after V lost 4 bases and J lost 8 bases. Per the germline V gene, CDR1 is SQVTM and CDR2 is ANQGSEA.

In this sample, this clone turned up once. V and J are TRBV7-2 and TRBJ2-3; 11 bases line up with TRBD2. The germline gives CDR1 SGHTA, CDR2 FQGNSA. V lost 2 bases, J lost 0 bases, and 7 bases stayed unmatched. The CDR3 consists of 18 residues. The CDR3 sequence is CASSLLLTSGTSTDTQYF. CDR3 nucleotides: TGTGCCAGCAGCTTATTATTGACTAGCGGGACTAGCACAGATACGCAGTATTTT.

Written as DNA, the CDR3 is TGTGCCAGCAGCCGCGACAGGCGCACAGATACGCAGTATTTT. It codes for CASSRDRRTDTQYF. The J gene is TRBJ2-3, the V gene TRBV7-3, with D perhaps TRBD1 (6 bases). The germline V gene encodes CDR1 SGHTA and CDR2 FQGTGA. V gave up 5 bases and J gave up 1 base, with 10 bases separating them. The CDR3 sequence is 14 residues long.

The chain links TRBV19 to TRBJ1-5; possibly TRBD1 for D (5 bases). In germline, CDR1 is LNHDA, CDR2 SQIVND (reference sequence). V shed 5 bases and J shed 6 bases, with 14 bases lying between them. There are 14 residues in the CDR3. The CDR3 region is CASSRDRDGQPQHF. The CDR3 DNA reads TGTGCCAGTAGTCGAGACAGAGACGGTCAGCCCCAGCATTTT.

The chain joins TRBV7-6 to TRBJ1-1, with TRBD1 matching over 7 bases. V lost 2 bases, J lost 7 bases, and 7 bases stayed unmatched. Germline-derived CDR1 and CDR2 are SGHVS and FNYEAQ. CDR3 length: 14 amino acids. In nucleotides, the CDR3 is TGTGCCAGCAGCTTATCCTCAGGGGGAGTTGAAGCTTTCTTT. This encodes CASSLSSGGVEAFF.

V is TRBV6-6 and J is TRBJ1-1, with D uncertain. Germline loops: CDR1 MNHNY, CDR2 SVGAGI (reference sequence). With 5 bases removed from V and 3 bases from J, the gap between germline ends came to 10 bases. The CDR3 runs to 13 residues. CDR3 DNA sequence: TGTGCCAGCAGTAATCCGGGAGACACTGAAGCTTTCTTT. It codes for CASSNPGDTEAFF.

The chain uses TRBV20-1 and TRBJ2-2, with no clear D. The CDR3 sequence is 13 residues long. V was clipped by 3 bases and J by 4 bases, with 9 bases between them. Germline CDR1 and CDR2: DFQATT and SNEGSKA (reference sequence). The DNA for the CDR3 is TGCAGTGCTAGTGGGGTTAGCACCGGGGAGCTGTTTTTT. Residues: CSASGVSTGELFF.

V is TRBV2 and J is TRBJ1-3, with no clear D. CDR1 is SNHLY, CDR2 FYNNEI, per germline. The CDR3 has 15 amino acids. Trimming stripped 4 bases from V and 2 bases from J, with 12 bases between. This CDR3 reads CASSASLTAGNTIYF. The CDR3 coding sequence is TGTGCCAGCAGTGCTAGCCTCACCGCTGGAAACACCATATATTTT.

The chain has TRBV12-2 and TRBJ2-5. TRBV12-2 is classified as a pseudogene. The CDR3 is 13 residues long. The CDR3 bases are TGTGCAAGTCGCTTAGCGAAGCAAGAGACCCAGTACTTC. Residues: CASRLAKQETQYF.

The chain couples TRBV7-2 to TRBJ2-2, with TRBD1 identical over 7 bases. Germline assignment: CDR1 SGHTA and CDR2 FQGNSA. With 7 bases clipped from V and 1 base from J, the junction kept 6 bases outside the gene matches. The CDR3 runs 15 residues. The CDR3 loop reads CASNSGQLNTGELFF. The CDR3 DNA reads TGTGCCAGCAATTCGGGACAGCTGAACACCGGGGAGCTGTTTTTT.

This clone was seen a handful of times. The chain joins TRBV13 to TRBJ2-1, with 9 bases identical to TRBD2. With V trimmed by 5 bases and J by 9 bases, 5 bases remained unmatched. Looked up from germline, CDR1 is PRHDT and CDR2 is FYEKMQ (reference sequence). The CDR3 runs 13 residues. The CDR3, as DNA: TGTGCCAGCAGCCCATTTAGCGGGGGTGAGCAGTTCTTC. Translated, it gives CASSPFSGGEQFF.

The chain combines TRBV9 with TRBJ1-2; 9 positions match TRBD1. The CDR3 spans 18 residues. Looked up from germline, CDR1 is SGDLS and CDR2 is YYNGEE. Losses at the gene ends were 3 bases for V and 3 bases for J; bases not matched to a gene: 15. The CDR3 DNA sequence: TGTGCCAGCAGCGCCGGTGGGGACAGGGACTTCGGGGACTATGGCTACACCTTC. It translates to CASSAGGDRDFGDYGYTF.